This TCR beta chain was identified during a study of Ad26.COV2.S vaccination and SARS-CoV-2 variants. Treatment meaning: some 19 received Ad26.COV2.S at low or high dose, single or two shots; about 5 received placebo; per-sample allocation not given. All samples were drawn on day 63, counting from the first vaccine or placebo injection. The CDR3 runs to 14 residues. Per germline, CDR1 MDHEN and CDR2 SYDVKM. The V and J ends lost 5 bases and 2 bases respectively, with 12 bases between them. Measured with immunoSEQ multiplex PCR; TCRdb has only the in-frame clones, and not every one. The sample contains roughly 420,000 clones, 88% of which appear only once.

The sequenced sample was peripheral blood, obtained in a trial of Ad26.COV2.S vaccine versus placebo. The chain employs TRBV28 and TRBJ2-5, with D tentatively TRBD1 (6 bases). This receptor was identified in a person aged 18-60 years who received the Ad26.COV2.S COVID-19 vaccine or a placebo. The chain's CDR3 is CASSIPQGQETQYF. The CDR3 bases are TGTGCCAGCAGTATCCCACAGGGACAAGAGACCCAGTACTTC.